This T cell receptor beta chain was identified in a study of OX40 agonist ivuxolimab in advanced cancers. The data were produced by immunoSEQ multiplex PCR, yet TCRdb's version contains in-frame clones alone and is incomplete. The sample yields about 56,000 clones, 80% to 90% seen once. V lost 5 bases and J lost 3; bases outside the gene matches: 20. Per the germline V gene, CDR1 is SGHVS and CDR2 is FNYEAQ. CDR3 length: 20 amino acids. This chain links TRBV7-6 with TRBJ1-4; 8 bases agree with TRBD1. The sequence derives from an adult with an advanced solid tumor such as melanoma, head and neck, liver or kidney cancer. Sequences were derived from CD4+ or CD8+ T cells sorted from blood, sampled in a trial of the OX40 agonist ivuxolimab. Written as DNA, the CDR3 is TGTGCCAGCAGCCAATATGTTATCGGACAGGGCATTCGGGCTAATGAAAAACTGTTTTTT. Amino acid sequence: CASSQYVIGQGIRANEKLFF.